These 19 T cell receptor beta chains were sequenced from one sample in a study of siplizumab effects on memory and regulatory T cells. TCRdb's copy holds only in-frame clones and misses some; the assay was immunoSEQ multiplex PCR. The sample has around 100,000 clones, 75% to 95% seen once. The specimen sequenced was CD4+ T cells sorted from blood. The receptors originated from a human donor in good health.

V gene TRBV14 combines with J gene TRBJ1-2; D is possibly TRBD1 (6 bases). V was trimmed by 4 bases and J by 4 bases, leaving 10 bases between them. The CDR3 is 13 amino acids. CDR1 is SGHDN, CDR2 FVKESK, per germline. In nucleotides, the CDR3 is TGTGCCAGCAGCCCACAGGGTACCTATGGCTACACCTTC. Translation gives CASSPQGTYGYTF.

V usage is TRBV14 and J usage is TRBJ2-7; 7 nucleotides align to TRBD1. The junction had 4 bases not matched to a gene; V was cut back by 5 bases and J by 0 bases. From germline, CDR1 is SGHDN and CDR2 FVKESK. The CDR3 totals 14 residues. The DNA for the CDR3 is TGTGCCAGCAGCTACCGACAGGGCTCCTACGAGCAGTACTTC. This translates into CASSYRQGSYEQYF.

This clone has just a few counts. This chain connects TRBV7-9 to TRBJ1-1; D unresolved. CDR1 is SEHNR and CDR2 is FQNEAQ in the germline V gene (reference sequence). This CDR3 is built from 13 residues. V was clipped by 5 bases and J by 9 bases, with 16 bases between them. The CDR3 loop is CASSLRTVDKAFF. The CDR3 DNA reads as TGTGCCAGCAGCCTAAGGACGGTTGACAAAGCTTTCTTT.

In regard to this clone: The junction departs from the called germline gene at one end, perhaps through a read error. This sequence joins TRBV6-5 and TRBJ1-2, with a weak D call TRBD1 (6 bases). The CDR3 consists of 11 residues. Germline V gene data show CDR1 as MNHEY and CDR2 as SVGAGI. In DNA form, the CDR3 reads TGTGCCAGCAGTTACTCGGGACACGGGTACTTC. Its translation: CASSYSGHGYF.

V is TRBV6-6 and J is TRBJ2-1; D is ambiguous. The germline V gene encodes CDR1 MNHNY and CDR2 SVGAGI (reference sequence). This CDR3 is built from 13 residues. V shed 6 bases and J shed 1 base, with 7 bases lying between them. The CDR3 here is CASSRTSYNEQFF. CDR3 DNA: TGTGCCAGCAGCAGGACGTCCTACAATGAGCAGTTCTTC.

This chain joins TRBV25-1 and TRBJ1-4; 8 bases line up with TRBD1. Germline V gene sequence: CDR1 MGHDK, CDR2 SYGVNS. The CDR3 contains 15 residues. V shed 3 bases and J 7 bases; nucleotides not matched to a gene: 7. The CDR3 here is CASSDPGQGGEKLFF. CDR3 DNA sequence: TGTGCCAGCAGTGACCCCGGACAGGGAGGTGAAAAACTGTTTTTT. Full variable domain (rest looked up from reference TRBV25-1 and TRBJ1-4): EADIYQTPRYLVIGTGKKITLECSQTMGHDKMYWYQQDPGMELHLIHYSYGVNSTEKGDLSSESTVSRIRTEHFPLTLESARPSHTSQYLCASSDPGQGGEKLFFGSGTQLSVL.

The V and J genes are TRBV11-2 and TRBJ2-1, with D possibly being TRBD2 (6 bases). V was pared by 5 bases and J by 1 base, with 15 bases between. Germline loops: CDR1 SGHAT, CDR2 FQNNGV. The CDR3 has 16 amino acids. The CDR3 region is CASSPGGGRSYNEQFF. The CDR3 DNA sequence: TGTGCCAGCAGCCCAGGTGGGGGGAGGTCCTACAATGAGCAGTTCTTC.

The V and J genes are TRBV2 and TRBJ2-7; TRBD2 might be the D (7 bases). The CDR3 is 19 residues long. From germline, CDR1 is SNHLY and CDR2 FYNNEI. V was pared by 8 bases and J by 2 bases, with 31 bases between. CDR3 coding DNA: TGTGCCAGCCTCAGCGGGGCAGGACAGCAGGGCCACCCCACCTACGAGCAGTACTTC. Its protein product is CASLSGAGQQGHPTYEQYF.

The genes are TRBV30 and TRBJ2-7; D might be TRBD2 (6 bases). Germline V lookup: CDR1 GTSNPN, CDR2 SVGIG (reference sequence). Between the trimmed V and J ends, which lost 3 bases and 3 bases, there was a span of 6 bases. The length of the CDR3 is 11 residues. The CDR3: CAWRGGYEQYF. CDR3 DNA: TGTGCCTGGAGGGGGGGCTACGAGCAGTACTTC.

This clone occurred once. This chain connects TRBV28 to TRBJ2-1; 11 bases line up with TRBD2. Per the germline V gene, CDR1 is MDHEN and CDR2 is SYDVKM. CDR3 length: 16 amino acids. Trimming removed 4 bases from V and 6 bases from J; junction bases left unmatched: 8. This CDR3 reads CASSSRLAGIFNEQFF. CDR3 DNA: TGTGCCAGCAGTTCACGACTAGCGGGGATATTCAATGAGCAGTTCTTC.

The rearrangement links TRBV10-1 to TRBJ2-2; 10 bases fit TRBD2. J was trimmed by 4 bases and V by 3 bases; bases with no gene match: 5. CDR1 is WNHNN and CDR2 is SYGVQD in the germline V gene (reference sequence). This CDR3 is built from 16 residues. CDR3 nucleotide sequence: TGCGCCAGCAGTGATCTAGCGGGGGTGTCCACCGGGGAGCTGTTTTTT. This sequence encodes CASSDLAGVSTGELFF.

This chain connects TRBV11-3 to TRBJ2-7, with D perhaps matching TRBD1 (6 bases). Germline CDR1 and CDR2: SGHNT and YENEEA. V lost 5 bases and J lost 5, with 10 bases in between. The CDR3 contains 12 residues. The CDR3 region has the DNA TGTGCCAGCAGCCGAACAGGGAACGAGCAGTACTTC. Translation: CASSRTGNEQYF.

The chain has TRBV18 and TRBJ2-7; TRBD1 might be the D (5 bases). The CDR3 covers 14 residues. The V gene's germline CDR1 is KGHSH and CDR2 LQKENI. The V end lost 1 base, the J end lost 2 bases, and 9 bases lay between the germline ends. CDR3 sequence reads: CASSPQGSAYEQYF. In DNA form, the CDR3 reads TGTGCCAGCTCACCACAGGGGTCCGCCTACGAGCAGTACTTC.

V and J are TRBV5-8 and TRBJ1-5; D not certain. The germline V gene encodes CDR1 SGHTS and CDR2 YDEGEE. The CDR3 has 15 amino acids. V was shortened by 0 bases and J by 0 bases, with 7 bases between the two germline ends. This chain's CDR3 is CASSLASNSNQPQHF. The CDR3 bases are TGTGCCAGCAGCTTGGCGTCCAATAGCAATCAGCCCCAGCATTTT.

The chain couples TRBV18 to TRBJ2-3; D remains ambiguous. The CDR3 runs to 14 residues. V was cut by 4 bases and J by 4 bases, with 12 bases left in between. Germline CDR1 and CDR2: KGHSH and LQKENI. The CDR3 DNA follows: TGTGCCAGCTCACACGTACGTAAATCAGATACGCAGTATTTT. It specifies CASSHVRKSDTQYF.

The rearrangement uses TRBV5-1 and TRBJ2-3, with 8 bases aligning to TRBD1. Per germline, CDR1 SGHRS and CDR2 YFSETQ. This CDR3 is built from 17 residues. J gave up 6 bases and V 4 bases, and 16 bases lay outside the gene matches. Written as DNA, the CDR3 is TGCGCCAGCAGCCTCCGAACAGGGGGAAAAACGGGGGATACGCAGTATTTT. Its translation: CASSLRTGGKTGDTQYF.

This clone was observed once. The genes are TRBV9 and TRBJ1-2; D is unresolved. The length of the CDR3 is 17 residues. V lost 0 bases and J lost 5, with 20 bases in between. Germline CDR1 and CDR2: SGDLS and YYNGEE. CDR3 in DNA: TGTGCCAGCAGCGTAGTGGGCGGATCCCTACCCGCTTATGGCTACACCTTC. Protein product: CASSVVGGSLPAYGYTF.

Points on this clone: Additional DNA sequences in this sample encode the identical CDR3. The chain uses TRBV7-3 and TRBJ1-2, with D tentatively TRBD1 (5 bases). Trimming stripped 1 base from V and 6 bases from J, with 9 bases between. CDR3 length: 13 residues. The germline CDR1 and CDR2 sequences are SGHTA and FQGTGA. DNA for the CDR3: TGTGCCAGCAGCTTAAGGTCAGGGAATGGCTACACCTTC. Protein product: CASSLRSGNGYTF.

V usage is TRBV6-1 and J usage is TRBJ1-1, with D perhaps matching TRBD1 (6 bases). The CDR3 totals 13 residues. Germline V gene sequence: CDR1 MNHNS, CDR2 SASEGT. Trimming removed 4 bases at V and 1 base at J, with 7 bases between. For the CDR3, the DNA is TGTGCCAGCAGTGTCAGGGGGAACACTGAAGCTTTCTTT. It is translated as CASSVRGNTEAFF.